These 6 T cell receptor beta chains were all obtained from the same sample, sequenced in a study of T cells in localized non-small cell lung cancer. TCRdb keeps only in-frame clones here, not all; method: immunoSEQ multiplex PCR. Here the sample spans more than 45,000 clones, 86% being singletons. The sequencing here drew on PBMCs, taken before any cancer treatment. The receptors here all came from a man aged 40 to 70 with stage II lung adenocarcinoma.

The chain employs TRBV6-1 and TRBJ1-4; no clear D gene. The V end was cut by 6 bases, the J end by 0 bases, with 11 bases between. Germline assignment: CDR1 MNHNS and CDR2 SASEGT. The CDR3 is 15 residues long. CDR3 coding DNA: TGTGCCAGCAGCCATTACGAGGCAACTAATGAAAAACTGTTTTTT. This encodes CASSHYEATNEKLFF.

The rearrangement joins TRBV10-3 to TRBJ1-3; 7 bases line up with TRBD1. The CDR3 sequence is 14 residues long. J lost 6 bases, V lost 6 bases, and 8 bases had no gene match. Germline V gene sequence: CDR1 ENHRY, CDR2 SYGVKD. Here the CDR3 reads CAIRRQGEINTIYF. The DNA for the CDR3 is TGTGCCATCAGGCGACAGGGAGAGATAAACACCATATATTTT.

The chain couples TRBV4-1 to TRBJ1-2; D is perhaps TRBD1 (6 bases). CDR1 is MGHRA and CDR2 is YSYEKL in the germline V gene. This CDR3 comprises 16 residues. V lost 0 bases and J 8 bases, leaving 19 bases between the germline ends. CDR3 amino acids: CASSQDPGDVVMGYTF. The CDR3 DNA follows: TGCGCCAGCAGCCAAGATCCAGGGGACGTAGTTATGGGCTACACCTTC.

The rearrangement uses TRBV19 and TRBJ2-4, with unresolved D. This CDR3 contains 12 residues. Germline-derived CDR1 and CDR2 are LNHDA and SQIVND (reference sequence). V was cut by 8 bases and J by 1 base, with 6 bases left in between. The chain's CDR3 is CASSAAKNIQYF. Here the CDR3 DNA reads TGTGCCAGTTCAGCCGCCAAAAACATTCAGTACTTC.

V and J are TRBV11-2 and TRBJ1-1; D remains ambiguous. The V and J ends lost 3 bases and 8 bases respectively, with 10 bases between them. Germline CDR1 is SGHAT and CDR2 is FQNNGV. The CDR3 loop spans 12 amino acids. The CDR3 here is CASSFSGREAFF. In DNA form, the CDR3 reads TGTGCCAGCAGCTTTAGTGGCAGGGAAGCTTTCTTT.

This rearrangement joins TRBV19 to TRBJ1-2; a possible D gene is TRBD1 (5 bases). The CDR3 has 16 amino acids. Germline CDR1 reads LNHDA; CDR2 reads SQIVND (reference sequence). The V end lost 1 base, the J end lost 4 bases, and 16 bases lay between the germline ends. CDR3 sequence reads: CASSIGIDSITYGYTF. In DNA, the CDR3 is TGTGCCAGTAGTATAGGTATCGACAGCATAACCTATGGCTACACCTTC.